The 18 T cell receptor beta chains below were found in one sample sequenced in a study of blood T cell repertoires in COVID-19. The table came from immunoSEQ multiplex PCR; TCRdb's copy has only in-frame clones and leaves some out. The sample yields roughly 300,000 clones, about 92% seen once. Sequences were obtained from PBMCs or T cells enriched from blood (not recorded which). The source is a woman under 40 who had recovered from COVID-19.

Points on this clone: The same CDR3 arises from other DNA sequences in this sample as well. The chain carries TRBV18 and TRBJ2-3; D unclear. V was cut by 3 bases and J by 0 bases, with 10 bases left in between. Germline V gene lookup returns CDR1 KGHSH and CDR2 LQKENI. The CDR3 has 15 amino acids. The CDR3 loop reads CASSPIPTSTDTQYF. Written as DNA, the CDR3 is TGTGCCAGCTCACCGATCCCGACTAGCACAGATACGCAGTATTTT.

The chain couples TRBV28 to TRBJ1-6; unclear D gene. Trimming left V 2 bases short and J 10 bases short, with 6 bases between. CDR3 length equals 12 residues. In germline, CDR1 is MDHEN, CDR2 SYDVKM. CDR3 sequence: CASSLAGSPLHF. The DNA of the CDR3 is TGTGCCAGCAGTTTAGCGGGATCACCCCTCCACTTT.

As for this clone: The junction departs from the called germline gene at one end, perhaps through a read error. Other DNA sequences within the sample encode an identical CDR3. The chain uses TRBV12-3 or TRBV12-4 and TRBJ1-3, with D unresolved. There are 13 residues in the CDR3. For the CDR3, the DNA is TGTGCCAGCAGTTTAGGAGGTGGAAATACCATATATTTT. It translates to CASSLGGGNTIYF.

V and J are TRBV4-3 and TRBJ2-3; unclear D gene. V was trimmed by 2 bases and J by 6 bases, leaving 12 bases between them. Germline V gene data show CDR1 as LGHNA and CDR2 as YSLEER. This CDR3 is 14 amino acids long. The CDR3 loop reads CASSQTGPGDTQYF. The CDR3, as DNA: TGCGCCAGCAGCCAAACGGGTCCCGGGGATACGCAGTATTTT.

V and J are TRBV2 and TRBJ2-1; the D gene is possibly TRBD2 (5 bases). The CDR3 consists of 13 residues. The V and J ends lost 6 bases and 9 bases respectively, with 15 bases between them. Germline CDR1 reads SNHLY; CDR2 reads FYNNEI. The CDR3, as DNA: TGTGCCAGCAGGTTAGCGTCAGCGGTTGAGCAGTTCTTC. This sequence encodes CASRLASAVEQFF.

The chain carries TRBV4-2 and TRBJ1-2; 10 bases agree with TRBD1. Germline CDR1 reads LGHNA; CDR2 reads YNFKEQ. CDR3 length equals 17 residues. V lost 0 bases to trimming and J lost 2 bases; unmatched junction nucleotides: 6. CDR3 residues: CASSQDFGQGVNYGYTF. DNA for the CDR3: TGTGCCAGCAGCCAAGATTTCGGACAGGGGGTGAACTATGGCTACACCTTC.

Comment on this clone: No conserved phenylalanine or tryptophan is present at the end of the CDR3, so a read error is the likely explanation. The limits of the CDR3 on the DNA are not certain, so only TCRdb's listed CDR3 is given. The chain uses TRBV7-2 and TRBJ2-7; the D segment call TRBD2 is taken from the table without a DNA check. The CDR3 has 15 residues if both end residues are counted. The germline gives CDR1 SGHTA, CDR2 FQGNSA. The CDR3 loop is CASSPGTSGTQPWEC.

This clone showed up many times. The CDR3 DNA follows: TGTGCCAGCAGCAAACCTGGAGACAGGGCTAACTATGGCTACACCTTC. Translated, it gives CASSKPGDRANYGYTF. V is TRBV28 and J is TRBJ1-2; TRBD1 matches 7 bases. Trimming took 6 bases from V and 0 from J; bases not matched to a gene: 10. The germline V gene has CDR1 MDHEN and CDR2 SYDVKM. The CDR3 consists of 16 residues.

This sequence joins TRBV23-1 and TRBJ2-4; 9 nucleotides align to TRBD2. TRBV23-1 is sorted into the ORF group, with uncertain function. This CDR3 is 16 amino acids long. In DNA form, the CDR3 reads TGCGCAAAGCACGGCGGGGGGGCCTCGGCCAAAAACATTCAGTACTTC. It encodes CAKHGGGASAKNIQYF.

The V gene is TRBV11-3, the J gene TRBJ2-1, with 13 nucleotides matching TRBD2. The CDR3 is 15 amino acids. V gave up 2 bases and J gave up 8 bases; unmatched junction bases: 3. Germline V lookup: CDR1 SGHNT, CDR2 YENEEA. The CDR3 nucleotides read TGTGCCAGCAGCTTACGGACTAGCGGGAGTTATGAGCAGTTCTTC. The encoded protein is CASSLRTSGSYEQFF.

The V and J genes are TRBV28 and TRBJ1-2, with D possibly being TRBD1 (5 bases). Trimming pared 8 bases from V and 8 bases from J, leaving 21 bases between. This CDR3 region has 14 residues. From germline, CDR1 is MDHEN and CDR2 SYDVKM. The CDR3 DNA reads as TGTGCCAGCCGCTCCCGACAGCTCCTCGGGGGCTACACCTTC. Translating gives CASRSRQLLGGYTF.

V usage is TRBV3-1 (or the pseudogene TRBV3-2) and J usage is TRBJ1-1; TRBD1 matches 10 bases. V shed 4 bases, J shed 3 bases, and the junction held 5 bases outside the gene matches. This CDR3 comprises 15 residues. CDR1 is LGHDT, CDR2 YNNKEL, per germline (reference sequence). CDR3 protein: CASSLGTGEDTEAFF. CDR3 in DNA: TGTGCCAGCAGCCTCGGGACAGGGGAGGACACTGAAGCTTTCTTT.

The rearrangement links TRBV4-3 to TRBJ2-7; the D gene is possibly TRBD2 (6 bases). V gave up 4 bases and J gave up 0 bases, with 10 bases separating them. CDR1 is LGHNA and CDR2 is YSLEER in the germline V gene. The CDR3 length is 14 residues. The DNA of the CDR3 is TGCGCCAGCAGCCGGGAGGAGAACTCCTACGAGCAGTACTTC. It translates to CASSREENSYEQYF.

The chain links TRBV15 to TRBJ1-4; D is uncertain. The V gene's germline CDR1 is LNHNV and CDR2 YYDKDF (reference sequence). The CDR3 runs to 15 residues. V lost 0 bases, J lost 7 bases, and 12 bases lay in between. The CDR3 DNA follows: TGTGCCACCAGCAGAGATCAGTTGACGGGTGAAAAACTGTTTTTT. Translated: CATSRDQLTGEKLFF.

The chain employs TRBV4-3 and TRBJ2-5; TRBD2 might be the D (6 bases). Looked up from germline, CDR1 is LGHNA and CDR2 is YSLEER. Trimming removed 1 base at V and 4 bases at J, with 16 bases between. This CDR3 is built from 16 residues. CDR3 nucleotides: TGCGCCAGCAGCCAAGTAGGAGCGGGTGGTCGAGAGACCCAGTACTTC. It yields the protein CASSQVGAGGRETQYF.

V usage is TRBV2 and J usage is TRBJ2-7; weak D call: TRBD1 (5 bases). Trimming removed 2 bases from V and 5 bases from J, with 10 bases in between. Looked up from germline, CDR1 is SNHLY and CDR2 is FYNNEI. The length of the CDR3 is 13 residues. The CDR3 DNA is TGTGCCAGCAGTGAACAGGGTGGTCACGAGCAGTACTTC. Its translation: CASSEQGGHEQYF.

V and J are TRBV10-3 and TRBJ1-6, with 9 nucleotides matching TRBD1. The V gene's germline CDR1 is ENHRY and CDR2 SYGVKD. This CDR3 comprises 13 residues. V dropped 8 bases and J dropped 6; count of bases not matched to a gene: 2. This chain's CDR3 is CAIGGQGNSPLHF. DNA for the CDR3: TGTGCCATCGGGGGACAGGGTAATTCACCCCTCCACTTT.

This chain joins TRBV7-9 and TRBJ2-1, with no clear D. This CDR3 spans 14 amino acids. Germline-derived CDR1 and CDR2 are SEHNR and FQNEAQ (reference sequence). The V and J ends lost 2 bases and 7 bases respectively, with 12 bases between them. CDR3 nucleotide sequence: TGTGCCAGCAGCTTATCCTCGAGCCCGAATGAGCAGTTCTTC. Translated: CASSLSSSPNEQFF.